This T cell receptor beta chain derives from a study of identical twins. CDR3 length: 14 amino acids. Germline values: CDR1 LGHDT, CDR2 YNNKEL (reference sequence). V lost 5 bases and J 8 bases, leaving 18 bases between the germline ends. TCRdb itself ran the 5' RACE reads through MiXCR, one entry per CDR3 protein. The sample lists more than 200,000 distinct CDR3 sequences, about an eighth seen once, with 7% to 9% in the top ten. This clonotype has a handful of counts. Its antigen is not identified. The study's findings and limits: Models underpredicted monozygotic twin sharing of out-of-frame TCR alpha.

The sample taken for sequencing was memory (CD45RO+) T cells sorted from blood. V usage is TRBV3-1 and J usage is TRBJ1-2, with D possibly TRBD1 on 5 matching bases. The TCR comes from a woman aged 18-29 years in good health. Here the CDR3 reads CASSEGTFKKGYTF. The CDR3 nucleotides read TGTGCCAGCAGCGAAGGGACCTTCAAGAAGGGCTACACCTTC.